The rows below give T cell receptor beta chains drawn from one sample of a study of shared clonotypes between healthy human individuals. The data were produced by immunoSEQ multiplex PCR, yet TCRdb's version contains in-frame clones alone and is incomplete. The data contain approximately 500,000 clones, 60% to 85% of them seen just once; the ten biggest clones take up 13%. Sequencing input: PBMCs. Receptor source: a woman between 40 and 50 years old in good health. Some clones in this sample may be carry-over from other donors' samples. Each CDR3 is given with its conserved first and last residue. Fields, in order: D gene, V gene, J gene, clone size, CDR3 length, CDR3 DNA, CDR3 protein. A D gene is named only where the DNA matches it firmly. A clone size is listed for some rows: how often the clone was seen (once, few, many), or a class if it is expanded.

>.|TRBV7-9|TRBJ2-7|.|16
TGTGCCAGCAGCCGGGGGAGGCACGATTCGGATTACGAGCAGTACTTC
CASSRGRHDSDYEQYF
>TRBD2|TRBV4-3|TRBJ2-1|.|16
TGCGCCAGCAGCCAAGATCTGGGACTAGCGTCAAATGAGCAGTTCTTC
CASSQDLGLASNEQFF
>TRBD1|TRBV19|TRBJ1-2|.|15
TGTGCCAGTACCGACGGACAGGGGTGGTACTATGGCTACACCTTC
CASTDGQGWYYGYTF
>.|TRBV11-2|TRBJ2-7|once|14
TGTGCCAGCTCAGGGACTTTTTCCTCCTACGAGCAGTACTTC
CASSGTFSSYEQYF
>.|TRBV5-4|TRBJ2-3|.|15
TGTGCCAGCAGCTTGTTCGGAGGGATCACAGATACGCAGTATTTT
CASSLFGGITDTQYF
>TRBD1|TRBV28|TRBJ2-7|many|16
TGTGCCAGCAGTGCTATACTCGACAGGGTTCCCTACGAGCAGTACTTC
CASSAILDRVPYEQYF
>.|TRBV23-1|TRBJ2-7|.|18
TGCGCCAGCAGTCAACCGCCCGACCTGACAGAGGGGCCCTACGAGCAGTACTTC
CASSQPPDLTEGPYEQYF
>TRBD1|TRBV5-6|TRBJ1-1|.|14
TGTGCCAGCAGCTCGAGCCGACAGGGCACTGAAGCTTTCTTT
CASSSSRQGTEAFF
>.|TRBV27|TRBJ2-1|.|12
TGTGCCAGCAGTTTTACAACCGGGGAGCAGTTCTTC
CASSFTTGEQFF
>.|TRBV2|TRBJ2-3|once|15
TGTGCCAGCATCGTAGGAACAGCCTTCACAGATACGCAGTATTTT
CASIVGTAFTDTQYF
>.|TRBV2|TRBJ2-2|.|15
TGTGCCAGCAGTGATGGGCAGAGAAACACCGGGGAGCTGTTTTTT
CASSDGQRNTGELFF
>.|TRBV11-2|TRBJ2-2|few|15
TGTGCCAGCAGCTTAACGGGCACGAGCACCGGGGAGCTGTTTTTT
CASSLTGTSTGELFF
>TRBD2|TRBV6-1|TRBJ2-3|few|15
TGTGCCAGCAGTACACTAGCGGGAGGGCCAGATACGCAGTATTTT
CASSTLAGGPDTQYF
>.|TRBV7-9|TRBJ2-4|.|17
TGTGCCAGCAGCTTGGGTTTAGGCTCTCTGGCCAAAAACATTCAGTACTTC
CASSLGLGSLAKNIQYF
>.|TRBV28|TRBJ1-1|.|16
TGTGCCAGCAGTTTACGTCGCTATTCCAGGAACACTGAAGCTTTCTTT
CASSLRRYSRNTEAFF
>.|TRBV7-6|TRBJ2-7|.|17
TGTGCCAGCAGCTTAGGGCTGGGGACGATGTCTGTCTACGAGCAGTACTTC
CASSLGLGTMSVYEQYF
>TRBD2|TRBV29-1|TRBJ2-1|.|14
TGCAGCGTGCCGGGGGGGCCTTCCTACAATGAGCAGTTCTTC
CSVPGGPSYNEQFF
>.|TRBV14|TRBJ1-1|.|13
TGTGCCAGCAGCCTACAGGGATTCACTGAAGCTTTCTTT
CASSLQGFTEAFF
>TRBD1|TRBV7-3|TRBJ1-1|.|14
TGTGCCAGCAGCCTACAGGGGAAGGATACTGAAGCTTTCTTT
CASSLQGKDTEAFF
>.|TRBV18|TRBJ2-5|few|15
TGTGCCAGCTCAAAGGAGAAGGGGCCGTGGGAGACCCAGTACTTC
CASSKEKGPWETQYF
>.|TRBV7-2|TRBJ1-5|.|14
TGTGCCAGCAGCCCTTCCCCGGGCATCCAGCCCCAGCATTTT
CASSPSPGIQPQHF
>.|TRBV27|TRBJ2-1|.|14
TGTGCCAGCAGTTTGTTGGGGGATTACAATGAGCAGTTCTTC
CASSLLGDYNEQFF
>TRBD2|TRBV5-1|TRBJ2-1|.|19
TGCGCCAGCAGCTTGGTTGCTAGCGGGAGAATAAGTCTCGGTAATGAGCAGTTCTTC
CASSLVASGRISLGNEQFF
>TRBD1|TRBV28|TRBJ1-4|.|13
TGTGCCAGCAACAGGGGCGCCAGTGAAAAACTGTTTTTT
CASNRGASEKLFF
>.|TRBV7-9|TRBJ2-3|.|14
TGTGCCAGCAGCTTAGTCGACAGCACAGATACGCAGTATTTT
CASSLVDSTDTQYF
>.|TRBV7-9|TRBJ1-2|.|14
TGTGCCAGCGAGGGGGGATTTAGGGGCTATGGCTACACCTTC
CASEGGFRGYGYTF
>.|TRBV19|TRBJ2-7|.|16
TGTGCCAGTAGGCTAACAGCGACGACCTCTACCTACGAGCAGTACTTC
CASRLTATTSTYEQYF
>TRBD2|TRBV18|TRBJ2-1|.|13
TGTGCCAGCTCGCTGCGGGGGGACAATGAGCAGTTCTTC
CASSLRGDNEQFF
>TRBD2|TRBV11-2|TRBJ2-7|.|18
TGTGCCAGCAGCTTAGCTCTAGCGGGAGCTTCGGGGTCCTACGAGCAGTACTTC
CASSLALAGASGSYEQYF
>TRBD2|TRBV11-1|TRBJ2-7|many|16
TGTGCCAGCAGCCTCACCGGGACTAGCGGGACCTACGAGCAGTACTTC
CASSLTGTSGTYEQYF
>.|TRBV6-6|TRBJ1-1|once|13
TGTGCCAGCAGTTACGTGCCACAGGTTGAAGCTTTCTTT
CASSYVPQVEAFF
>TRBD1|TRBV5-1|TRBJ2-4|.|15
TGCGCCAGCAGCTTGGGAGGGGGCGGAGAAAACATTCAGTACTTC
CASSLGGGGENIQYF
>.|TRBV5-1|TRBJ2-2|.|15
TGCGCCAGCAGCTTGGTCCAGGGTGGCACCGGGGAGCTGTTTTTT
CASSLVQGGTGELFF
>TRBD2|TRBV2|TRBJ2-7|.|14
TGTGCCAGCAGGAGGGCGGGAGGGCCCTTCGAGCAGTACTTC
CASRRAGGPFEQYF
>.|TRBV29-1|TRBJ1-2|few|13
TGCAGCGAGGAAAAGACAGCTAACTATGGCTACACCTTC
CSEEKTANYGYTF
>TRBD2|TRBV5-4|TRBJ2-3|.|16
TGTGCCAGCAGCCTAAAAGCGGGAGTTGGCACAGATACGCAGTATTTT
CASSLKAGVGTDTQYF
>TRBD1|TRBV2|TRBJ2-7|.|14
TGTGCCAGCAGGGGGACAGAGGGCAGCTACGAGCAGTACTTC
CASRGTEGSYEQYF
>.|TRBV7-6|TRBJ1-3|.|14
TGTGCCAGCAGCCCGACCGGGGTAGGAAACACCATATATTTT
CASSPTGVGNTIYF
>TRBD1|TRBV15|TRBJ1-2|.|14
TGTGCCACCAGCAAGGACAGGGGCAGGGGAGGCTACACCTTC
CATSKDRGRGGYTF
>.|TRBV7-2|TRBJ2-2|.|18
TGTGCCAGCAGCTTAGTAGGGGGTAGACAGGAGGCGGCCGGGGAGCTGTTTTTT
CASSLVGGRQEAAGELFF
>TRBD1|TRBV10-2|TRBJ1-2|few|13
TGCGCCACCGGGACAGGCGTCGGCTATGGCTACACCTTC
CATGTGVGYGYTF
>.|TRBV2|TRBJ1-3|.|13
TGTGCCAGCACCTGGACCTCTGGAAACACCATATATTTT
CASTWTSGNTIYF
>TRBD2|TRBV7-2|TRBJ2-3|.|14
TGTGCCAGCAGCCTGACTAGCGGCACAGATACGCAGTATTTT
CASSLTSGTDTQYF
>TRBD1|TRBV7-3|TRBJ2-1|.|16
TGTGCCAGCAGTAGACAGGGACAGGGGGCAAGGGATGAGCAGTTCTTC
CASSRQGQGARDEQFF
>.|TRBV6-1|TRBJ1-1|.|14
TGTGCCAGCATGAACGGGGTGCGCGACACTGAAGCTTTCTTT
CASMNGVRDTEAFF
>.|TRBV27|TRBJ2-1|.|15
TGTGCCAGCAGTCCCCGGGCTTTGGACATGGGTGAGCAGTTCTTC
CASSPRALDMGEQFF
>TRBD1|TRBV15|TRBJ2-2|.|14
TGTGCCACCAGCCGGACAGGGATTTCCGGGGAGCTGTTTTTT
CATSRTGISGELFF
>.|TRBV7-7|TRBJ2-6|.|14
TGTGCTAGCAGCTTAGCCTATGGGGCCAACGTCCTGACTTTC
CASSLAYGANVLTF
>TRBD2|TRBV7-6|TRBJ2-3|.|14
TGTGCCAGCAGCTCCCGGACTAGCGGAGATACGCAGTATTTT
CASSSRTSGDTQYF
>.|TRBV30|TRBJ1-5|few|13
TGTGCCTGGAGTGTGTCGTCAGTCCAGCCCCAGCATTTT
CAWSVSSVQPQHF
>.|TRBV9|TRBJ2-1|.|13
TGTGCCAGCAGCGGACTTTACCTCAGTGAGCAGTTCTTC
CASSGLYLSEQFF
>TRBD1|TRBV28|TRBJ2-5|.|14
TGTGCCAGCATCCCGGGACAGGGGAAAGAGACCCAGTACTTC
CASIPGQGKETQYF
>TRBD1|TRBV6-5|TRBJ2-7|.|13
TGTGCCAGCAGTTTGCAGGGGGCATGGGAGCAGTACTTC
CASSLQGAWEQYF
>TRBD1|TRBV2|TRBJ1-5|once|14
TGTGCCAGCAGGAAGACAGGGGACCTCGGTCCCCAGCATTTT
CASRKTGDLGPQHF